The 8 T cell receptor beta chains in this list originate from one sample, sequenced in a study of long-term antiretroviral therapy in people with HIV. Version v3.0 of the immunoSEQ assay was performed at survey level. The protocol was immunoSEQ multiplex PCR, while the TCRdb copy is restricted to in-frame clones and leaves out a portion. The sample lists around 21,000 clones, about four fifths seen once, with roughly an eighth in the top ten. The material was unsorted PBMCs, obtained 0.1 years before starting antiretroviral therapy. The receptors stem from a man aged 35 to 55 with HIV.

DNA of the CDR3: TGCGCCAGCAGCCGGGAGGGAGGGAACACTGAAGCTTTCTTT. Amino acids: CASSREGGNTEAFF. The V gene is TRBV5-1, the J gene TRBJ1-1; no clear D. The germline V gene encodes CDR1 SGHRS and CDR2 YFSETQ. V was cut by 4 bases and J by 1 base, with 11 bases left in between. The CDR3 totals 14 residues.

The CDR3 region is CASSLSGRGGQVNTEAFF. The CDR3 DNA is TGTGCCAGCAGCTTATCGGGTAGGGGGGGACAGGTGAACACTGAAGCTTTCTTT. V usage is TRBV7-2 and J usage is TRBJ1-1, with TRBD1 identical over 8 bases. V gave up 2 bases and J gave up 0 bases; unmatched junction bases: 11. The germline gives CDR1 SGHTA, CDR2 FQGNSA. The CDR3 is made up of 18 amino acids.

This chain uses TRBV7-2 with TRBJ2-1; no definite D call. The CDR3 is made up of 15 amino acids. Trimming removed 3 bases from V and 6 bases from J, with 15 bases in between. Per the germline V gene, CDR1 is SGHTA and CDR2 is FQGNSA. CDR3 residues: CASSFSSGYFNEQFF. CDR3 DNA: TGTGCCAGCAGCTTTTCGTCCGGCTATTTCAATGAGCAGTTCTTC.

This rearrangement joins TRBV5-1 to TRBJ1-4; 8 positions match TRBD1. The germline gives CDR1 SGHRS, CDR2 YFSETQ. V trimming: 2 bases; J trimming: 6 bases; junction bases outside the gene matches: 6. This CDR3 region has 15 residues. The CDR3 sequence: CASSFQGALDEKLFF. In DNA form, the CDR3 reads TGCGCCAGCAGCTTCCAGGGGGCGCTGGATGAAAAACTGTTTTTT.

The chain combines TRBV2 with TRBJ2-5, with D maybe TRBD2 (5 bases). V lost 0 bases and J 4 bases, leaving 9 bases between the germline ends. CDR1 and CDR2 (germline): SNHLY, FYNNEI. This CDR3 has 14 amino acids. The CDR3 DNA is TGTGCCAGCAGTGAAGCGGGAGTTCGAGAGACCCAGTACTTC. This translates into CASSEAGVRETQYF.

The gene calls are TRBV7-2 and TRBJ2-7; the D gene could be TRBD1 or TRBD2 (5 bases each). In germline, CDR1 is SGHTA, CDR2 FQGNSA. V lost 3 bases and J lost 3, with 15 bases in between. The length of the CDR3 is 15 residues. The CDR3 here is CASSFLGVANYEQYF. DNA of the CDR3: TGTGCCAGCAGCTTCCTGGGGGTGGCCAACTACGAGCAGTACTTC.

On this clone: The junction does not match germline at one end; this may be a read error. The chain employs TRBV7-7 and TRBJ2-2; D unresolved. The CDR3 extends over 14 amino acids. The germline V gene encodes CDR1 SSHAT and CDR2 FNYEAQ (reference sequence). CDR3 amino acids: CASSLGEDTGELFF. The CDR3 bases are TGTGCTAGCAGCTTAGGCGAGGACACCGGGGAGCTGTTTTTT.

The gene calls are TRBV7-9 and TRBJ2-3; 15 nucleotides line up with TRBD2. Germline values: CDR1 SEHNR, CDR2 FQNEAQ (reference sequence). After removal of 5 bases from V and 2 bases from J, the junction contained 5 bases not matched to a gene. The CDR3 spans 17 residues. CDR3 in amino acids: CASSPRTSGGDTDTQYF. The CDR3 DNA follows: TGTGCCAGCAGCCCCAGGACTAGCGGGGGGGACACAGATACGCAGTATTTT.